Presented here are 21 T cell receptor beta chains from one specimen sequenced in a study of post-analysis software for immune sequencing data. The study, taken as a whole, reports: About five TRBV segments were more frequent in patients than controls; TRBV5-6, TRBV5-1 and TRBV20-1 belonged to this group.

These receptors' antigens are unknown. Unique molecular identifiers were built into the TCR beta cDNA libraries. Each CDR3 protein is one row after TCRdb ran MiXCR on the PCR reads. The sample has hundreds of thousands of distinct CDR3 sequences, 25% to 30% seen once. The sequenced material came from blood. These receptors all stem from a girl between 5 and 17 years old with multiple sclerosis.

At least ten counts were recorded for this clonotype. The CDR3 sequence: CASSLVGTAAYNEQFF. The DNA for the CDR3 is TGCGCCAGCAGCTTGGTTGGGACAGCGGCCTACAATGAGCAGTTCTTC. The chain employs TRBV5-1 and TRBJ2-1; 7 bases are shared with TRBD1. CDR1 SGHRS and CDR2 YFSETQ come from the germline V gene. The trim removed 0 bases at V and 2 bases at J, leaving 5 bases unmatched. This CDR3 is built from 16 residues.

The CDR3 DNA follows: TGCGCCAGCAGCTTGGCCATAAACACTGAAGCTTTCTTT. This sequence encodes CASSLAINTEAFF. The V gene is TRBV5-1, the J gene TRBJ1-1; D not certain. V lost 0 bases and J 2 bases, leaving 5 bases between the germline ends. Germline V gives CDR1 SGHRS, CDR2 YFSETQ. The CDR3 is 13 amino acids.

This clonotype has more than one count but fewer than ten. The chain recombines TRBV5-1 with TRBJ2-3, with 7 bases matching TRBD1. The CDR3 sequence is 15 residues long. Germline V gene sequence: CDR1 SGHRS, CDR2 YFSETQ. The V segment lost 3 bases and the J segment 2 bases; nucleotides outside the gene matches: 6. CDR3 nucleotides: TGCGCCAGCAGCTCAGACAGGGAAATCACAGATACGCAGTATTTT. The encoded protein is CASSSDREITDTQYF.

At least ten counts were recorded for this clonotype. The V gene is TRBV25-1, the J gene TRBJ2-5; TRBD2 agrees at 10 bases. The DNA end is a closer match to TRBJ2-7, so the J assignment may be wrong. Germline CDR1 reads MGHDK; CDR2 reads SYGVNS. The CDR3 is 17 amino acids. CDR3 residues: CASSESGLASAGNEQYF. For the CDR3, the DNA is TGTGCCAGCAGTGAATCGGGACTAGCGAGCGCCGGGAACGAGCAGTACTTC.

This clonotype showed up just a few times. The rearrangement links TRBV20-1 to TRBJ1-2; D unresolved. The V gene's germline CDR1 is DFQATT and CDR2 SNEGSKA (reference sequence). The V end lost 3 bases, the J end lost 5 bases, and 10 bases lay between the germline ends. The CDR3 loop spans 12 amino acids. CDR3 in DNA: TGCAGTGCTAGGGTGGGGTCTTATGGCTACACCTTC. It yields the protein CSARVGSYGYTF.

This clonotype was recorded a few times. The chain couples TRBV27 to TRBJ1-2, with 8 nucleotides matching TRBD1. Trimming removed 3 bases from V and 7 bases from J; junction bases left unmatched: 10. The CDR3 is 15 residues long. Per the germline V gene, CDR1 is MNHEY and CDR2 is SMNVEV (reference sequence). CDR3 loop: CASSFLGQGAGGYTF. CDR3 DNA: TGTGCCAGCAGTTTCTTGGGGCAGGGGGCAGGTGGCTACACCTTC.

CDR3 residues: CASSPGTGRHEQFF. CDR3 sequence (DNA): TGTGCCAGCTCACCGGGTACCGGGCGTCATGAGCAGTTCTTC. This rearrangement joins TRBV18 to TRBJ2-1, with D hard to call. Trimming pared 3 bases from V and 8 bases from J, leaving 14 bases between. The V gene's germline CDR1 is KGHSH and CDR2 LQKENI. This CDR3 region has 14 residues.

This clonotype was recorded a few times. J is TRBJ2-3 and V is TRBV28; 9 bases map to TRBD1. The J segment lost 2 bases and the V segment lost 7 bases, leaving 7 bases of the junction unmatched. This CDR3 is 15 amino acids long. Germline loops: CDR1 MDHEN, CDR2 SYDVKM. CDR3: CASNPGQGFTDTQYF. The CDR3 bases are TGTGCCAGCAATCCGGGACAGGGATTCACAGATACGCAGTATTTT.

The chain's CDR3 is CASSQRTSGTDTQYF. The CDR3 DNA is TGTGCCAGCAGTCAGAGGACTAGCGGCACAGATACGCAGTATTTT. The V call is TRBV14, the J call TRBJ2-3; 9 nucleotides align to TRBD2. The germline V gene has CDR1 SGHDN and CDR2 FVKESK. The CDR3 consists of 15 residues. V lost 6 bases and J lost 1; bases outside the gene matches: 5.

The V and J genes are TRBV4-2 and TRBJ2-1; 7 bases map to TRBD1. The CDR3 consists of 16 residues. The J segment lost 6 bases and the V segment lost 0 bases, leaving 8 bases of the junction unmatched. CDR1 and CDR2 (germline): LGHNA, YNFKEQ. CDR3 residues: CASSQEGQWVRNEQFF. The CDR3 coding sequence is TGTGCCAGCAGCCAAGAGGGACAGTGGGTCCGCAATGAGCAGTTCTTC.

This clonotype has just a few counts. The V and J genes are TRBV6-6 and TRBJ1-5; 8 nucleotides align to TRBD1. V dropped 2 bases and J dropped 7; count of bases not matched to a gene: 4. The CDR3 runs to 14 residues. In germline, CDR1 is MNHNY, CDR2 SVGAGI (reference sequence). The CDR3 reads CASSYDRGGQPQHF. For the CDR3, the DNA is TGTGCCAGCAGTTACGACAGGGGAGGCCAGCCCCAGCATTTT.

A few counts support this clonotype. The chain is built from TRBV20-1 and TRBJ2-3; 7 bases map to TRBD2. CDR1 is DFQATT and CDR2 is SNEGSKA in the germline V gene (reference sequence). The V and J ends lost 0 bases and 1 base, in that order; junction bases with no gene match: 10. The CDR3 extends over 17 amino acids. The CDR3, as DNA: TGCAGTGCTAGAGATCCTCCCTATGCGGGGGGCACAGATACGCAGTATTTT. Its protein is CSARDPPYAGGTDTQYF.

V and J are TRBV21-1 and TRBJ2-3; the table's D call TRBD1 went unverified against the DNA. TRBV21-1 is annotated as a pseudogene. The CDR3 runs 16 residues. CDR3 bases: TGTGCCAGCAGCAAAAATAGGGGAGCTAGCACAGATACGCAGTATTTT. Protein: CASSKNRGASTDTQYF.

The J gene is TRBJ2-2, the V gene TRBV9; D gene uncertain. In germline, CDR1 is SGDLS, CDR2 YYNGEE. Trimming removed 0 bases at V and 3 bases at J, with 9 bases between. The CDR3 is made up of 15 amino acids. CDR3 sequence reads: CASSVAHTHTGELFF. The CDR3 DNA follows: TGTGCCAGCAGCGTAGCTCACACCCACACCGGGGAGCTGTTTTTT.

This chain uses TRBV6-2 or TRBV6-3 with TRBJ2-4, with D possibly being TRBD1 or TRBD2 (5 bases each). Germline V CDR1 and CDR2: MNHEY, SVGEGT. There are 16 residues in the CDR3. Trimming took 2 bases from V and 0 from J, leaving 11 bases between them. The CDR3 nucleotides are TGTGCCAGCAGTTACAGGCAGGGAGAAGCCAAAAACATTCAGTACTTC. It specifies CASSYRQGEAKNIQYF.

The rearrangement links TRBV20-1 to TRBJ2-7; D might be TRBD1 (6 bases). Germline loops: CDR1 DFQATT, CDR2 SNEGSKA (reference sequence). Trimming took 3 bases from V and 2 from J, leaving 14 bases between them. This CDR3 contains 14 residues. CDR3 coding DNA: TGCAGTGCTAGGAACCAGGGGCGACCCTACGAGCAGTACTTC. Residues: CSARNQGRPYEQYF.

This chain uses TRBV3-1 with TRBJ1-1; D possibly corresponds to TRBD1 (6 bases). The CDR3 sequence is 13 residues long. The V end lost 5 bases, the J end lost 5 bases, and 12 bases lay between the germline ends. Germline loops: CDR1 LGHDT, CDR2 YNNKEL (reference sequence). CDR3 coding DNA: TGTGCCAGCAGCGCATCTAGGGGGACTGAAGCTTTCTTT. As protein: CASSASRGTEAFF.

The CDR3 sequence: CATPSGRNTGELFF. The CDR3 nucleotides read TGTGCCACTCCGAGCGGGAGGAACACCGGGGAGCTGTTTTTT. This chain connects TRBV6-2 or TRBV6-3 to TRBJ2-2; 8 bases map to TRBD2. From germline, CDR1 is MNHEY and CDR2 SVGEGT. With V trimmed by 10 bases and J by 1 base, 5 bases remained unmatched. The CDR3 extends over 14 amino acids.

The rearrangement joins TRBV20-1 to TRBJ2-1; no firm D call. Germline V gene sequence: CDR1 DFQATT, CDR2 SNEGSKA (reference sequence). The CDR3 totals 14 residues. V dropped 0 bases and J dropped 10 bases, with 16 bases sitting between them. The CDR3 is CSARDGRRVSEQFF. In DNA form, the CDR3 reads TGCAGTGCTAGAGATGGGCGTCGTGTGAGCGAGCAGTTCTTC.

The CDR3 sequence: CASSQGRRREETQYF. The CDR3 region has the DNA TGTGCCAGCAGCCAAGGTCGCCGCCGGGAGGAGACCCAGTACTTC. The chain has TRBV14 and TRBJ2-5; D might be TRBD2 (6 bases). Trimming took off 1 base at V and 5 bases at J, with 14 bases between the two ends. This CDR3 is 15 amino acids long. Germline CDR1 SGHDN, CDR2 FVKESK.

The sample holds a few counts of this clonotype. This chain joins TRBV6-1 and TRBJ1-6, with D perhaps matching TRBD1 (5 bases). Germline CDR1 is MNHNS and CDR2 is SASEGT. Trimming removed 4 bases from V and 7 bases from J, with 11 bases in between. CDR3 length: 14 amino acids. CDR3 sequence (DNA): TGTGCCAGCAGTGGCAATACAGGAAATTCACCCCTCCACTTT. Translation gives CASSGNTGNSPLHF.